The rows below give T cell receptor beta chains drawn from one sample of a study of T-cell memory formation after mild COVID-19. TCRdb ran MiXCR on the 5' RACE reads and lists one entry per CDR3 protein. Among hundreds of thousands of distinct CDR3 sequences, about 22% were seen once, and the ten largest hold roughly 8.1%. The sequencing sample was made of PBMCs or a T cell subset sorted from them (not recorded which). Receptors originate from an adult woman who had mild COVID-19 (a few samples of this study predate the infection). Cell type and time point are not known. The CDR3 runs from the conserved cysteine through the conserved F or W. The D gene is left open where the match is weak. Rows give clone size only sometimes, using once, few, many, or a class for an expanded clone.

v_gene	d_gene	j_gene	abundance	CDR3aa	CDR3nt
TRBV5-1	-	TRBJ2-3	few	CASSRDHSTDTQYF	TGCGCCAGCAGCCGGGACCACAGCACAGATACGCAGTATTTT
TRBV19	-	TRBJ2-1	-	CASSISVFDPYNEQFF	TGTGCCAGTAGTATTAGTGTGTTCGACCCGTACAATGAGCAGTTCTTC
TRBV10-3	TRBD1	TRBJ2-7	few	CAIRGTGSSYEQYF	TGTGCCATCAGAGGGACAGGGAGTTCCTACGAGCAGTACTTC
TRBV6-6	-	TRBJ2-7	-	CASAGGGVPYEQYF	TGTGCCAGCGCCGGAGGGGGGGTCCCCTACGAGCAGTACTTC
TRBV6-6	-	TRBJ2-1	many	CASRAGVSNEQFF	TGTGCCAGCCGAGCAGGGGTGAGCAATGAGCAGTTCTTC
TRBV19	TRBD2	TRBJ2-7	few	CASAGTSGSYEQYF	TGTGCCAGTGCCGGGACTAGCGGTTCCTACGAGCAGTACTTC
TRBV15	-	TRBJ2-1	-	CATSNPERSYNEQFF	TGTGCCACCAGCAACCCGGAACGGAGCTACAATGAGCAGTTCTTC
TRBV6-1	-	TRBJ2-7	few	CASSEKTGHSSYEQYF	TGTGCCAGCAGCGAAAAGACAGGTCACAGCTCCTACGAGCAGTACTTC
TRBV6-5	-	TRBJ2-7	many	CASRTDRPTYEQYF	TGTGCCAGCAGAACGGACAGACCCACCTACGAGCAGTACTTC
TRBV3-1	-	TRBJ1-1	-	CASSQDVGATEAFF	TGTGCCAGCAGCCAAGATGTCGGGGCCACTGAAGCTTTCTTT
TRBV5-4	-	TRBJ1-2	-	CASSPRGAATNYGYTF	TGTGCCAGCAGCCCGCGGGGGGCGGCAACTAACTATGGCTACACCTTC
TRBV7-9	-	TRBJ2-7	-	CASSDGGQSYEQYF	TGTGCCAGCAGCGACGGGGGACAGTCCTACGAGCAGTACTTC
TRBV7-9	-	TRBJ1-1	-	CASSLGGTQGDPYTEAFF	TGTGCCAGCAGCTTAGGGGGGACGCAAGGGGACCCCTACACTGAAGCTTTCTTT
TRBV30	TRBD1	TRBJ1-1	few	CAWNRDSRFGPRNTEAFF	TGTGCCTGGAACCGGGACAGTCGATTTGGTCCTCGTAACACTGAAGCTTTCTTT
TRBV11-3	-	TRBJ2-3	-	CASRDGPNTQYF	TGTGCCAGCAGAGACGGACCCAATACGCAGTATTTT
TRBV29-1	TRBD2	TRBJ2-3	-	CSVVGLSFSTDTQYF	TGCAGCGTTGTGGGACTATCCTTCAGCACAGATACGCAGTATTTT
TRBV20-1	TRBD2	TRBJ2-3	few	CSATAGPSTDTQYF	TGCAGTGCTACAGCGGGGCCCAGCACAGATACGCAGTATTTT
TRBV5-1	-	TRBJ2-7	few	CASSASAFTSYEQYF	TGCGCCAGCAGCGCTAGCGCCTTTACCTCCTACGAGCAGTACTTC
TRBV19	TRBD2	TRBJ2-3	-	CASSRTAGMANTQYF	TGTGCCAGTAGTCGAACAGCGGGGATGGCGAATACGCAGTATTTT
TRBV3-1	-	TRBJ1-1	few	CASSHGTRNTEAFF	TGTGCCAGCAGCCACGGGACACGGAACACTGAAGCTTTCTTT
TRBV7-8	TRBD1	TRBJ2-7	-	CASSVSRQGGSYEQYF	TGTGCCAGCAGCGTCTCCCGACAGGGTGGGAGCTACGAGCAGTACTTC
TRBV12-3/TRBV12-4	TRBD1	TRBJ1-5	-	CASSATGGAQPKHF	TGTGCCAGCAGCGCAACAGGGGGCGCGCAGCCCAAGCATTTT
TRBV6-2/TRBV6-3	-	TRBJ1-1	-	CASSNQGNLNTEAFF	TGTGCCAGCAGTAATCAGGGAAACCTGAACACTGAAGCTTTCTTT
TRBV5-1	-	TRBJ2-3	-	CASSLETFSSTDTQYF	TGCGCCAGCAGCTTGGAGACTTTTTCTAGCACAGATACGCAGTATTTT
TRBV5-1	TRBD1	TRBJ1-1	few	CASSWGDRANTEAFF	TGCGCCAGCAGCTGGGGGGACAGGGCGAACACTGAAGCTTTCTTT
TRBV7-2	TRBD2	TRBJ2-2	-	CASSLGGGSFDGELFF	TGTGCCAGCAGCTTAGGTGGCGGGAGTTTCGACGGGGAGCTGTTTTTT
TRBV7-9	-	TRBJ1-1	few	CASSLSLSPSVEAFF	TGTGCCAGCAGCTTAAGTCTATCACCGTCTGTTGAAGCTTTCTTT
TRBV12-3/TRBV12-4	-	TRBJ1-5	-	CASSFAPGGQPQHF	TGTGCCAGCAGTTTTGCTCCCGGGGGGCAGCCCCAGCATTTT
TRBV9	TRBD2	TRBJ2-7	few	CASSVESGESYEQYF	TGTGCCAGCAGCGTAGAAAGCGGGGAATCCTACGAGCAGTACTTC
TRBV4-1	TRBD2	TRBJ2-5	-	CASSRLRDYPETQYF	TGCGCCAGCAGCCGCCTCCGGGACTACCCAGAGACCCAGTACTTC
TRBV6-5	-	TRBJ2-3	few	CASSYLNTQYF	TGTGCCAGCAGTTACCTCAATACGCAGTATTTT
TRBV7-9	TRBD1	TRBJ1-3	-	CASSLARDSSSGNTIYF	TGTGCCAGCAGCTTAGCCCGGGACAGCAGCTCTGGAAACACCATATATTTT
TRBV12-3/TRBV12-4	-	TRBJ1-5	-	CASSWGPPGNQPQHF	TGTGCCAGCAGTTGGGGGCCCCCAGGGAATCAGCCCCAGCATTTT
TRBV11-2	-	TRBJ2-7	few	CASSPGTGRGSEQYF	TGTGCCAGCAGCCCCGGGACCGGGCGGGGCTCCGAGCAGTACTTC
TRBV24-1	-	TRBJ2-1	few	CATSDLRGQTSTMRQFF	TGTGCCACCAGTGATTTGCGGGGCCAGACTAGTACAATGAGGCAGTTCTTC
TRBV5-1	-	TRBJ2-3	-	CAGSKGDTQYF	TGCGCCGGCAGTAAGGGAGATACGCAGTATTTT
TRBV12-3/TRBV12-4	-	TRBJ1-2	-	CASSPAGGRILYGYTF	TGTGCCAGCAGTCCAGCAGGCGGAAGAATCCTCTATGGCTACACCTTC
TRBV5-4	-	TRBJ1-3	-	CASSFGQNRNTIYF	TGTGCCAGCAGCTTTGGACAGAACCGAAACACCATATATTTT
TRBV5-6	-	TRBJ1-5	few	CASSIGQLSNQPQHF	TGTGCCAGCAGCATCGGACAGTTAAGCAATCAGCCCCAGCATTTT
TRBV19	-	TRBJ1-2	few	CASSSLGGGYGYTF	TGTGCCAGTAGTAGCCTGGGGGGCGGCTATGGCTACACCTTC
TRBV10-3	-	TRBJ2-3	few	CAISGGGTDTQYF	TGTGCCATTAGCGGTGGGGGCACAGATACGCAGTATTTT
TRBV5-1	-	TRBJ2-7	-	CASSLAPTSNEQYF	TGCGCCAGCAGCTTGGCCCCCACTAGCAACGAGCAGTACTTC
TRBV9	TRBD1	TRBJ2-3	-	CASSGGDRVTDTQYF	TGTGCCAGCAGCGGAGGGGACAGGGTCACAGATACGCAGTATTTT
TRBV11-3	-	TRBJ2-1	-	CASSWGGKNNEQFF	TGTGCCAGCAGCTGGGGAGGAAAAAACAATGAGCAGTTCTTC
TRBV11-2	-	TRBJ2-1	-	CASSPDRAGWVGEQFF	TGTGCCAGCAGCCCCGACCGGGCGGGATGGGTAGGTGAGCAGTTCTTC
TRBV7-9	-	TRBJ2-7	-	CASSSLGTVTYEQYF	TGTGCCAGCAGCTCACTGGGGACGGTGACCTACGAGCAGTACTTC
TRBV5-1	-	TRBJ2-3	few	CASSSGRGGRTDTQYF	TGCGCCAGCAGCTCGGGTAGGGGGGGCCGCACAGATACGCAGTATTTT
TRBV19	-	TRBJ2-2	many	CATKGGGDTGELFF	TGTGCCACAAAGGGGGGTGGCGACACCGGGGAGCTGTTTTTT
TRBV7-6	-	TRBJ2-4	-	CASSRFTAGTPKNIQYF	TGTGCCAGCAGTCGTTTTACCGCCGGGACACCCAAAAACATTCAGTACTTC
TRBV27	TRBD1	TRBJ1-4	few	CASSTPPGQGDEKLFF	TGTGCCAGCAGTACGCCCCCGGGACAGGGGGATGAAAAACTGTTTTTT
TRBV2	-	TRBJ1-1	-	CASSVSMNTEAFF	TGTGCCAGCAGTGTATCAATGAACACTGAAGCTTTCTTT
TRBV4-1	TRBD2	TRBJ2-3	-	CASSQEIMGLATRPDTQYF	TGCGCCAGCAGCCAAGAGATAATGGGACTAGCGACGAGACCGGATACGCAGTATTTT
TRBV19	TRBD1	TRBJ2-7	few	CASSPGQSFYEQYF	TGTGCCAGTTCTCCGGGACAGAGCTTCTACGAGCAGTACTTC